Following are 32 T cell receptor beta chains from one sample sequenced in a study of siplizumab effects on memory and regulatory T cells (dated 2019 in TCRdb). Library preparation used the immunoSEQ multiplex PCR assay. TCRdb mirrors the immuneACCESS table, restricted to in-frame sequences. Some clones are absent from its copies; in checked studies, under half trace to an unresolved V gene, and the reason for the others is unknown. The sample table lists 50,000 to 75,000 clones, 70% to 85% of them with a count of one. Roughly 0.4% of the sample is held by the ten biggest clonotypes. The sample was memory CD4+ T cells sorted from blood. The cell subset or site label corresponds to: unstimulated CD4+ memory T cells. Receptor source: a human donor in good health.

This clone was seen a handful of times. The chain uses TRBV6-1 and TRBJ1-5; the D is unclear. This CDR3 has 11 amino acids. Germline lookup yields CDR1 MNHNS and CDR2 SASEGT. The germline V and J ends were trimmed by 8 bases and 11 bases, with 13 bases remaining between them. This chain's CDR3 is CASGEEVTQHF. DNA of the CDR3: TGTGCCAGCGGGGAGGAGGTGACCCAGCATTTT.

This clone has a handful of counts. The chain links TRBV7-6 to TRBJ2-7; D might be TRBD1 or TRBD2, each matching 5 bases. CDR1 and CDR2 from the germline V gene are SGHVS and FNYEAQ. Trimming stripped 1 base from V and 3 bases from J, with 13 bases between. This CDR3 is 15 amino acids long. CDR3 DNA: TGTGCCAGCAGCTTAGGTGAGGGGATACACTACGAGCAGTACTTC. It encodes CASSLGEGIHYEQYF. Full variable domain (rest looked up from reference TRBV7-6 and TRBJ2-7): GAGVSQSPRYKVTKRGQDVALRCDPISGHVSLYWYRQALGQGPEFLTYFNYEAQQDKSGLPNDRFSAERPEGSISTLTIQRTEQRDSAMYRCASSLGEGIHYEQYFGPGTRLTVT.

The chain employs TRBV2 and TRBJ1-6; the D gene is possibly TRBD1 (5 bases). This CDR3 has 16 residues. Germline assignment: CDR1 SNHLY and CDR2 FYNNEI. Trimming cost V 3 bases and J 6 bases, with 15 bases left between them. In nucleotides, the CDR3 is TGTGCCAGCAGTGACCAGGGCCCCACCCCTAATTCACCCCTCCACTTT. This encodes CASSDQGPTPNSPLHF.

The V call is TRBV2, the J call TRBJ1-6, with 7 bases aligning to TRBD1. Germline V gives CDR1 SNHLY, CDR2 FYNNEI. V was clipped by 4 bases and J by 7 bases; unmatched bases: 16. This CDR3 contains 18 residues. DNA of the CDR3: TGTGCCAGCAGTGGTAGTGGTGCAGGGGGTCCTTCAAATTCACCCCTCCACTTT. This codes for CASSGSGAGGPSNSPLHF.

This clone was seen only a few times. The chain joins TRBV19 to TRBJ1-5; no clear D. CDR3 length equals 15 residues. Germline V gene data show CDR1 as LNHDA and CDR2 as SQIVND (reference sequence). The V and J ends lost 7 bases and 0 bases respectively, with 13 bases between them. In nucleotides, the CDR3 is TGTGCCAGTATGGAGGGCCGGTATAGCAATCAGCCCCAGCATTTT. It specifies CASMEGRYSNQPQHF.

The chain couples TRBV11-3 to TRBJ2-3, with TRBD2 identical over 15 bases. CDR1 and CDR2 from the germline V gene are SGHNT and YENEEA. Trimming cost V 4 bases and J 1 base; bases outside gene matches: 9. This CDR3 is 19 amino acids long. CDR3 loop: CASSSGTSGGRGGTDTQYF. As DNA, the CDR3 is TGTGCCAGCAGCTCCGGGACTAGCGGGGGGCGTGGGGGCACAGATACGCAGTATTTT.

The chain uses TRBV15 and TRBJ2-5; D remains ambiguous. Germline V gives CDR1 LNHNV, CDR2 YYDKDF (reference sequence). V lost 0 bases to trimming and J lost 2 bases, with 10 bases between them. The length of the CDR3 is 15 residues. CDR3 sequence: CATSRDPLGQETQYF. The CDR3 coding sequence is TGTGCCACCAGCAGAGACCCTTTGGGGCAAGAGACCCAGTACTTC. Drawing the rest from reference TRBV15 and TRBJ2-5, the complete variable domain is DAMVIQNPRYQVTQFGKPVTLSCSQTLNHNVMYWYQQKSSQAPKLLFHYYDKDFNNEADTPDNFQSRRPNTSFCFLDIRSPGLGDTAMYLCATSRDPLGQETQYFGPGTRLLVL.

The chain has TRBV18 and TRBJ2-7, with D possibly being TRBD2 (6 bases). The V gene lost 5 bases and the J gene lost 4 bases, with 21 bases spanning the gap. The CDR3 contains 16 residues. Per germline, CDR1 KGHSH and CDR2 LQKENI. The CDR3 DNA sequence: TGTGCCAGCTCAGAGGCTCAGCTGGTGGGAGGTTACGAGCAGTACTTC. Its protein is CASSEAQLVGGYEQYF.

The chain links TRBV2 to TRBJ2-1; D is perhaps TRBD2 (5 bases). In germline, CDR1 is SNHLY, CDR2 FYNNEI. Trimming took off 7 bases at V and 4 bases at J, with 14 bases between the two ends. The CDR3 is 14 amino acids. CDR3: CASNVLGGYNEQFF. The CDR3 nucleotides read TGTGCCAGCAATGTACTAGGAGGTTACAATGAGCAGTTCTTC. The variable domain in full, with the rest retrieved from reference TRBV2 and TRBJ2-1, is EPEVTQTPSHQVTQMGQEVILRCVPISNHLYFYWYRQILGQKVEFLVSFYNNEISEKSEIFDDQFSVERPDGSNFTLKIRSTKLEDSAMYFCASNVLGGYNEQFFGPGTRLTVL.

A few counts support this clone. The gene calls are TRBV19 and TRBJ1-2; D is perhaps TRBD1 (5 bases). The CDR3 extends over 15 amino acids. V gave up 10 bases and J gave up 3 bases, with 21 bases separating them. Germline CDR1 reads LNHDA; CDR2 reads SQIVND (reference sequence). As DNA, the CDR3 is TGTGCCACCAAACCAGACCCGGGGCGGGACTATGGCTACACCTTC. Amino acid sequence: CATKPDPGRDYGYTF.

The chain has TRBV27 and TRBJ2-5; 8 bases fit TRBD2. Trimming cost V 3 bases and J 5 bases; bases outside gene matches: 8. Germline V gives CDR1 MNHEY, CDR2 SMNVEV (reference sequence). The length of the CDR3 is 15 residues. The CDR3, as DNA: TGTGCCAGCAGTTTGACGGGGGGGCCACACGAGACCCAGTACTTC. Its protein product is CASSLTGGPHETQYF.

This clone was seen only once. The gene calls are TRBV10-3 and TRBJ2-1; 7 nucleotides align to TRBD1. Looked up from germline, CDR1 is ENHRY and CDR2 is SYGVKD. V lost 2 bases, J lost 4 bases, and 5 bases stayed unmatched. This CDR3 comprises 15 residues. In DNA form, the CDR3 reads TGTGCCATCAGTGAGAACAGGGGCTCGTACAATGAGCAGTTCTTC. It yields the protein CAISENRGSYNEQFF.

The V gene is TRBV4-2, the J gene TRBJ2-5, with 8 bases identical to TRBD2. The ends lost 8 bases at V and 5 bases at J; junction bases unmatched: 10. CDR3 length equals 14 residues. Germline V lookup: CDR1 LGHNA, CDR2 YNFKEQ. The chain's CDR3 is CASGTGGPVETQYF. The CDR3 nucleotides read TGTGCCAGCGGGACGGGGGGGCCGGTCGAGACCCAGTACTTC.

V and J are TRBV5-1 and TRBJ1-5; TRBD1 is a possible D gene (5 bases). Deletions cut 2 bases from V and 4 bases from J, with 7 bases between. CDR3 length equals 13 residues. Germline CDR1 reads SGHRS; CDR2 reads YFSETQ. The CDR3 here is CASSFDRNQPQHF. The CDR3 DNA reads TGCGCCAGCAGCTTCGACAGAAATCAGCCCCAGCATTTT.

A remark on this clone: Other nucleotide sequences from this sample produce the same CDR3. The CDR3 nucleotides read TGTGCCAGCAGTTTAGGAGCGGGGGGCACAGATACGCAGTATTTT. Protein product: CASSLGAGGTDTQYF. The rearrangement uses TRBV27 and TRBJ2-3; 8 bases agree with TRBD2. V lost 2 bases and J lost 1; bases outside the gene matches: 2. Germline V gene lookup returns CDR1 MNHEY and CDR2 SMNVEV (reference sequence). The CDR3 is made up of 15 amino acids.

The chain joins TRBV4-2 to TRBJ1-5, with unresolved D. The CDR3 is made up of 12 amino acids. Germline CDR1 is LGHNA and CDR2 is YNFKEQ. Between the trimmed V and J ends, which lost 2 bases and 6 bases, there was a span of 5 bases. The DNA for the CDR3 is TGTGCCAGCAGCCAATCTTCTCAGCCCCAGCATTTT. Amino acid sequence: CASSQSSQPQHF.

This clone has just one count. The chain links TRBV7-2 to TRBJ1-5; 9 bases agree with TRBD1. CDR1 is SGHTA, CDR2 FQGNSA, per germline. There are 17 residues in the CDR3. V lost 6 bases and J lost 4; bases outside the gene matches: 13. The DNA for the CDR3 is TGTGCCAGCAGTATGACCGGGACAGGGAGTGTTAATCAGCCCCAGCATTTT. Translation: CASSMTGTGSVNQPQHF.

The chain employs TRBV5-1 and TRBJ2-7, with TRBD2 matching over 12 bases. CDR1 is SGHRS, CDR2 YFSETQ, per germline. The V segment lost 1 base and the J segment 7 bases; nucleotides outside the gene matches: 6. This CDR3 is built from 15 residues. The CDR3 region has the DNA TGCGCCAGCAGCTTGTCTAGCGGGGGGGCTTGGGAGCAGTACTTC. It is translated as CASSLSSGGAWEQYF. The whole variable domain, filled in from reference TRBV5-1 and TRBJ2-7, reads KAGVTQTPRYLIKTRGQQVTLSCSPISGHRSVSWYQQTPGQGLQFLFEYFSETQRNKGNFPGRFSGRQFSNSRSEMNVSTLELGDSALYLCASSLSSGGAWEQYFGPGTRLTVT.

This clone occurred once. The chain recombines TRBV28 with TRBJ1-1; TRBD1 aligns across 9 bases. Germline V gene sequence: CDR1 MDHEN, CDR2 SYDVKM. The CDR3 extends over 14 amino acids. Losses at the gene ends were 6 bases for V and 4 bases for J; bases not matched to a gene: 6. The CDR3 protein is CASSPLQGATEAFF. CDR3 DNA: TGTGCCAGCAGCCCTTTACAGGGGGCCACTGAAGCTTTCTTT.

The V gene is TRBV18, the J gene TRBJ1-2, with D hard to call. The CDR3 runs to 15 residues. Germline V gives CDR1 KGHSH, CDR2 LQKENI. V shed 6 bases and J shed 3 bases, with 17 bases lying between them. The CDR3 region has the DNA TGTGCCAGCTCCCCGAGAACGGCACTCGACTATGGCTACACCTTC. Translated: CASSPRTALDYGYTF. Variable domain in full (rest from reference TRBV18 and TRBJ1-2): NAGVMQNPRHLVRRRGQEARLRCSPMKGHSHVYWYRQLPEEGLKFMVYLQKENIIDESGMPKERFSAEFPKEGPSILRIQQVVRGDSAAYFCASSPRTALDYGYTFGSGTRLTVV.

The chain joins TRBV5-1 to TRBJ2-2; D ambiguous. The CDR3 loop spans 14 amino acids. The ends were cut back, 0 bases at V and 0 bases at J, with 3 bases in the middle. CDR1 and CDR2 from the germline V gene are SGHRS and YFSETQ. The CDR3 DNA reads TGCGCCAGCAGCTTGGGGTCGAACACCGGGGAGCTGTTTTTT. This sequence encodes CASSLGSNTGELFF.

The chain joins TRBV18 to TRBJ2-3; the D is unclear. The CDR3 runs 12 residues. The V gene's germline CDR1 is KGHSH and CDR2 LQKENI. Trimming removed 3 bases from V and 0 bases from J, with 1 base in between. CDR3 nucleotide sequence: TGTGCCAGCTCACCCAGCACAGATACGCAGTATTTT. It is translated as CASSPSTDTQYF.

This sequence joins TRBV7-2 and TRBJ1-1, with D hard to call. Germline loops: CDR1 SGHTA, CDR2 FQGNSA. This CDR3 comprises 15 residues. V lost 3 bases and J 4 bases, leaving 15 bases between the germline ends. The DNA for the CDR3 is TGTGCCAGCAGCTTGGGGAGTGGTTACGGCACTGAAGCTTTCTTT. Its translation: CASSLGSGYGTEAFF. Variable domain in full (rest from reference TRBV7-2 and TRBJ1-1): GAGVSQSPSNKVTEKGKDVELRCDPISGHTALYWYRQSLGQGLEFLIYFQGNSAPDKSGLPSDRFSAERTGGSVSTLTIQRTQQEDSAVYLCASSLGSGYGTEAFFGQGTRLTVV.

This chain joins TRBV2 and TRBJ2-7; D is uncertain. The V and J ends lost 10 bases and 4 bases respectively, with 17 bases between them. Germline V gene lookup returns CDR1 SNHLY and CDR2 FYNNEI. This CDR3 region has 13 residues. The CDR3 coding sequence is TGTGCCACCTCCGGGCCATTTCTTTACGAGCAGTACTTC. Its protein is CATSGPFLYEQYF. The variable domain in full, with the rest retrieved from reference TRBV2 and TRBJ2-7, is EPEVTQTPSHQVTQMGQEVILRCVPISNHLYFYWYRQILGQKVEFLVSFYNNEISEKSEIFDDQFSVERPDGSNFTLKIRSTKLEDSAMYFCATSGPFLYEQYFGPGTRLTVT.

The count of this clone is one. This chain joins TRBV19 and TRBJ1-1; D gene unclear. Between the trimmed V and J ends, which lost 1 base and 7 bases, there was a span of 13 bases. The CDR3 extends over 14 amino acids. Germline CDR1 and CDR2: LNHDA and SQIVND (reference sequence). The CDR3 DNA sequence: TGTGCCAGTAGTATAGCTGAGAGGCAGCTTGAAGCTTTCTTT. This translates into CASSIAERQLEAFF.

The CDR3 here is CASSDPRWGGDNSPLHF. The CDR3, as DNA: TGTGCCAGCAGTGACCCACGATGGGGCGGTGATAATTCACCCCTCCACTTT. The rearrangement links TRBV6-4 to TRBJ1-6; weak D call: TRBD1 (5 bases). The CDR3 extends over 17 amino acids. Germline V gene data show CDR1 as MRHNA and CDR2 as SNTAGT. V was pared by 2 bases and J by 5 bases, with 16 bases between.

The rearrangement joins TRBV7-6 to TRBJ1-1; unclear D gene. The CDR3 sequence is 12 residues long. CDR1 and CDR2 from the germline V gene are SGHVS and FNYEAQ. Trimming removed 1 base from V and 10 bases from J, with 10 bases in between. The CDR3 here is CASSLVRGIAFF. CDR3 DNA: TGTGCCAGCAGCTTAGTTCGGGGTATAGCTTTCTTT.

The CDR3: CASHRGPGNTIYF. The DNA of the CDR3 is TGTGCCAGTCACAGGGGGCCTGGAAACACCATATATTTT. The rearrangement joins TRBV19 to TRBJ1-3; TRBD1 aligns across 9 bases. Looked up from germline, CDR1 is LNHDA and CDR2 is SQIVND (reference sequence). The CDR3 runs 13 residues. V gave up 8 bases and J gave up 2 bases; unmatched junction bases: 1.

V gene TRBV4-2 combines with J gene TRBJ1-2; D unresolved. The CDR3 is made up of 12 amino acids. Germline loops: CDR1 LGHNA, CDR2 YNFKEQ. Trimming removed 0 bases at V and 3 bases at J, with 2 bases between. This CDR3 is CASSQEHYGYTF. In DNA form, the CDR3 reads TGTGCCAGCAGCCAAGAACACTATGGCTACACCTTC.

This rearrangement joins TRBV30 to TRBJ1-6; 7 bases are shared with TRBD1. The CDR3 totals 14 residues. Germline lookup yields CDR1 GTSNPN and CDR2 SVGIG (reference sequence). V was pared by 2 bases and J by 13 bases, with 11 bases of the junction left unmatched. The CDR3 loop reads CAWSKGTRGLPLHF. The CDR3 region has the DNA TGTGCCTGGAGTAAAGGGACCAGGGGGTTGCCCCTCCACTTT. The full variable domain, rest sourced from reference TRBV30 and TRBJ1-6, is SQTIHQWPATLVQPVGSPLSLECTVEGTSNPNLYWYRQAAGRGLQLLFYSVGIGQISSEVPQNLSASRPQDRQFILSSKKLLLSDSGFYLCAWSKGTRGLPLHFGNGTRLTVT.

The CDR3 region has the DNA TGTGCCAGTAGTACCCCAGGGAGGGGGCGTCACAATGAGCAGTTCTTC. It yields the protein CASSTPGRGRHNEQFF. This chain joins TRBV19 and TRBJ2-1; D may correspond to TRBD1 or TRBD2 (7 bases each). Germline V gives CDR1 LNHDA, CDR2 SQIVND (reference sequence). The CDR3 spans 16 residues. V was clipped by 4 bases and J by 5 bases, with 18 bases between them. The entire variable domain, with the rest obtained from reference TRBV19 and TRBJ2-1, is as follows: DGGITQSPKYLFRKEGQNVTLSCEQNLNHDAMYWYRQDPGQGLRLIYYSQIVNDFQKGDIAEGYSVSREKKESFPLTVTSAQKNPTAFYLCASSTPGRGRHNEQFFGPGTRLTVL.

This rearrangement joins TRBV5-1 to TRBJ2-7, with 8 bases identical to TRBD1. V lost 4 bases and J lost 3; bases outside the gene matches: 6. This CDR3 region has 14 residues. CDR1 is SGHRS and CDR2 is YFSETQ in the germline V gene. CDR3 region: CASSLTGTGYEQYF. DNA for the CDR3: TGCGCCAGCAGCCTGACCGGGACAGGCTACGAGCAGTACTTC.